The 24 T cell receptor beta chains below were found in one sample sequenced in a study of blood T cell repertoires in COVID-19. Generated by immunoSEQ multiplex PCR, the TCRdb table keeps only in-frame clones and is missing some. The profile covers 350,000 to 450,000 clones, with roughly 86% appearing a single time and around 1.7% taken by the ten largest. Sample: PBMCs or T cells enriched from blood (not recorded which). The receptor source for this set is a woman under 40 who had recovered from COVID-19.

The chain employs TRBV7-2 and TRBJ2-3; TRBD2 matches at 7 bases. Losses at the gene ends were 5 bases for V and 3 bases for J; bases not matched to a gene: 5. Germline V gene data show CDR1 as SGHTA and CDR2 as FQGNSA. The CDR3 sequence is 14 residues long. The CDR3 protein is CASSRGGSTDTQYF. CDR3 sequence (DNA): TGTGCCAGCAGCCGCGGGGGTTCTACAGATACGCAGTATTTT. The whole variable domain, filled in from reference TRBV7-2 and TRBJ2-3, reads GAGVSQSPSNKVTEKGKDVELRCDPISGHTALYWYRQSLGQGLEFLIYFQGNSAPDKSGLPSDRFSAERTGGSVSTLTIQRTQQEDSAVYLCASSRGGSTDTQYFGPGTRLTVL.

The chain has TRBV7-3 and TRBJ1-1, with D hard to call. Trimming pared 5 bases from V and 3 bases from J, leaving 10 bases between. Germline V gene sequence: CDR1 SGHTA, CDR2 FQGTGA. There are 13 residues in the CDR3. Here the CDR3 reads CASSVTRDTEAFF. The CDR3 DNA reads as TGTGCCAGCAGCGTGACTCGTGACACTGAAGCTTTCTTT.

The chain couples TRBV10-3 to TRBJ2-7, with TRBD2 identical over 10 bases. Trimming removed 6 bases from V and 5 bases from J; junction bases left unmatched: 10. The CDR3 runs 15 residues. CDR1 is ENHRY and CDR2 is SYGVKD in the germline V gene. The CDR3 nucleotides are TGTGCCATCAGGGACGGGACTAGCGCCAAGGACGAGCAGTACTTC. Translation gives CAIRDGTSAKDEQYF.

The CDR3 DNA reads as TGTGCCACCAGCAGAGACGACAGGGGAACACCCCTCCACTTT. Translation: CATSRDDRGTPLHF. This chain links TRBV15 with TRBJ1-6, with 8 nucleotides matching TRBD1. Germline values: CDR1 LNHNV, CDR2 YYDKDF (reference sequence). This CDR3 comprises 14 residues. The V and J ends lost 0 bases and 11 bases, in that order; junction bases with no gene match: 3.

The V call is TRBV6-5, the J call TRBJ1-1, with D uncertain. The CDR3 totals 14 residues. Germline V gives CDR1 MNHEY, CDR2 SVGAGI. Trimming removed 4 bases at V and 1 base at J, with 10 bases between. CDR3 in amino acids: CASSSVPPNTEAFF. CDR3 sequence (DNA): TGTGCCAGCAGTTCGGTCCCCCCGAACACTGAAGCTTTCTTT.

The gene calls are TRBV6-4 and TRBJ2-2, with a tentative D call TRBD2 (6 bases). V gave up 4 bases and J gave up 4 bases, with 10 bases separating them. The CDR3 length is 14 residues. In germline, CDR1 is MRHNA, CDR2 SNTAGT. In DNA, the CDR3 is TGTGCCAGCAGTGCGACTAGTAGCACCGGGGAGCTGTTTTTT. This sequence encodes CASSATSSTGELFF.

J is TRBJ1-1 and V is TRBV19; the D is unclear. The ends were cut back, 3 bases at V and 5 bases at J, with 10 bases in the middle. Germline lookup yields CDR1 LNHDA and CDR2 SQIVND (reference sequence). The CDR3 is 13 amino acids. The CDR3 sequence is CASSIRGRTEAFF. The CDR3 coding sequence is TGTGCCAGTAGTATCCGGGGTCGGACTGAAGCTTTCTTT.

The chain employs TRBV6-5 and TRBJ1-2, with D possibly TRBD1 on 6 matching bases. CDR3 size: 15 residues. Germline V lookup: CDR1 MNHEY, CDR2 SVGAGI. Trimming removed 2 bases from V and 2 bases from J, with 12 bases in between. CDR3 DNA sequence: TGTGCCAGCAGTTACCCGGCAGGGGTAAACTATGGCTACACCTTC. Its translation is CASSYPAGVNYGYTF.

The chain couples TRBV12-5 to TRBJ2-7; D is perhaps TRBD2 (5 bases). CDR3 length equals 14 residues. Trimming stripped 6 bases from V and 4 bases from J, with 16 bases between. Germline-derived CDR1 and CDR2 are LGHNT and FRNRAP. The CDR3 bases are TGTGCTAGTGGCCACGAAGGACTCCTTTACGAGCAGTACTTC. Its protein is CASGHEGLLYEQYF.

The sample holds a few counts of this clone. This rearrangement joins TRBV9 to TRBJ2-7; 13 bases are shared with TRBD2. The V gene end was trimmed by 0 bases and the J gene end by 2 bases; junction bases not matched to a gene: 11. Per the germline V gene, CDR1 is SGDLS and CDR2 is YYNGEE. The CDR3 sequence is 19 residues long. The CDR3 sequence is CASSVGGTSGTKLTYEQYF. The CDR3 DNA reads TGTGCCAGCAGCGTAGGAGGGACTAGCGGGACGAAATTAACCTACGAGCAGTACTTC.

The chain has TRBV5-1 and TRBJ1-1, with TRBD1 matching 9 bases. V lost 7 bases to trimming and J lost 1 base; unmatched junction nucleotides: 8. CDR3 length equals 15 residues. Germline V gene lookup returns CDR1 SGHRS and CDR2 YFSETQ. The CDR3 spells CASRITGGRNTEAFF. Written as DNA, the CDR3 is TGCGCCAGCCGAATTACAGGGGGCCGGAACACTGAAGCTTTCTTT.

This clone was seen only once. J is TRBJ1-1 and V is TRBV11-2, with D possibly being TRBD1 (5 bases). V was shortened by 5 bases and J by 5 bases, with 18 bases between the two germline ends. Germline V gene sequence: CDR1 SGHAT, CDR2 FQNNGV. The CDR3 extends over 15 amino acids. The CDR3 spells CASSDQDRLGTEAFF. The CDR3 nucleotides are TGTGCCAGCAGCGACCAAGACAGACTGGGGACTGAAGCTTTCTTT.

V gene TRBV28 combines with J gene TRBJ1-2; 7 positions agree with TRBD1. This CDR3 has 14 amino acids. V lost 5 bases, J lost 3 bases, and 6 bases stayed unmatched. Germline CDR1 MDHEN, CDR2 SYDVKM. CDR3 in DNA: TGTGCCAGCAGTCCTCAGGGGGTCGACTATGGCTACACCTTC. Its translation: CASSPQGVDYGYTF.

J is TRBJ2-1 and V is TRBV24-1; TRBD1 agrees at 8 bases. Per germline, CDR1 KGHDR and CDR2 SFDVKD. With 5 bases clipped from V and 12 bases from J, the junction kept 5 bases outside the gene matches. The CDR3 is 12 amino acids. The CDR3 region is CATSGATGGQFF. The CDR3 coding sequence is TGTGCCACCAGTGGCGCAACAGGGGGGCAGTTCTTC.

J is TRBJ2-5 and V is TRBV27; a possible D gene is TRBD1 (5 bases). Germline V lookup: CDR1 MNHEY, CDR2 SMNVEV (reference sequence). Trimming left V 2 bases short and J 0 bases short, with 7 bases between. The CDR3 spans 14 residues. In nucleotides, the CDR3 is TGTGCCAGCAGTTTAGGGGCAAACCAAGAGACCCAGTACTTC. It yields the protein CASSLGANQETQYF.

The DNA of the CDR3 is TGCGCCAGCAGCCACTGGGGACAGTCGAGCTCCTATAATTCACCCCTCCACTTT. Its protein product is CASSHWGQSSSYNSPLHF. This rearrangement joins TRBV4-3 to TRBJ1-6, with 7 bases matching TRBD1. CDR1 is LGHNA and CDR2 is YSLEER in the germline V gene. J was trimmed by 0 bases and V by 3 bases; bases with no gene match: 8. The CDR3 length is 18 residues.

This clone occurred once. The rearrangement uses TRBV5-1 and TRBJ2-5; D is perhaps TRBD2 (6 bases). V was cut by 2 bases and J by 3 bases, with 11 bases left in between. This CDR3 is built from 14 residues. Germline V gene lookup returns CDR1 SGHRS and CDR2 YFSETQ. CDR3 amino acids: CASSLSGTEETQYF. The CDR3 region has the DNA TGCGCCAGCAGCTTATCCGGGACTGAAGAGACCCAGTACTTC.

DNA for the CDR3: TGTGCCAGCAGCTTAGTTGACCGGGGGCGGGGGGAGACCCAGTACTTC. It specifies CASSLVDRGRGETQYF. The V gene is TRBV7-8, the J gene TRBJ2-5; a weak D match, TRBD2 (7 bases). The V end lost 1 base, the J end lost 5 bases, and 17 bases lay between the germline ends. From germline, CDR1 is SGHVS and CDR2 FQNEAQ. The CDR3 loop spans 16 amino acids.

This rearrangement joins TRBV28 to TRBJ1-5, with a tentative D call TRBD1 (5 bases). V was cut by 5 bases and J by 6 bases, with 17 bases left in between. In germline, CDR1 is MDHEN, CDR2 SYDVKM. CDR3 length equals 15 residues. The CDR3 nucleotides are TGTGCCAGCAGTCCCCGGCAGGGCCTGGGTCAGCCCCAGCATTTT. It specifies CASSPRQGLGQPQHF.

The genes are TRBV29-1 and TRBJ2-1, with 10 bases aligning to TRBD2. Per the germline V gene, CDR1 is SQVTM and CDR2 is ANQGSEA. The CDR3 is 17 residues long. V was clipped by 6 bases and J by 4 bases; unmatched bases: 15. The CDR3 protein is CSVGSLAGEAIYNEQFF. CDR3 DNA: TGCAGCGTAGGGTCCCTAGCGGGAGAGGCTATATACAATGAGCAGTTCTTC.

The chain links TRBV6-2 or TRBV6-3 to TRBJ1-1; 9 bases match TRBD1. Germline lookup yields CDR1 MNHEY and CDR2 SVGEGT. This CDR3 is built from 14 residues. The trim removed 6 bases at V and 4 bases at J, leaving 6 bases unmatched. The CDR3 loop reads CASSQGTGSTEAFF. The CDR3 DNA reads as TGTGCCAGCAGCCAAGGGACAGGGAGCACTGAAGCTTTCTTT.

CDR3 loop: CASSRTGGEETQYF. The CDR3 DNA sequence: TGCGCCAGCAGCAGAACCGGGGGGGAAGAGACCCAGTACTTC. This sequence joins TRBV5-1 and TRBJ2-5; 8 bases match TRBD2. The CDR3 runs 14 residues. The germline V gene encodes CDR1 SGHRS and CDR2 YFSETQ. Losses at the gene ends were 4 bases for V and 3 bases for J; bases not matched to a gene: 5.

This chain joins TRBV27 and TRBJ2-1, with TRBD2 as a possible D gene (5 bases). Per germline, CDR1 MNHEY and CDR2 SMNVEV (reference sequence). The ends were cut back, 6 bases at V and 6 bases at J, with 12 bases in the middle. The CDR3 runs 13 residues. CDR3 nucleotide sequence: TGTGCCAGCAGACGGGCTGCGGGCAATGAGCAGTTCTTC. As protein: CASRRAAGNEQFF.

The gene calls are TRBV19 and TRBJ1-5; D is undetermined. With 2 bases removed from V and 6 bases from J, the gap between germline ends came to 5 bases. The CDR3 has 12 residues. CDR1 is LNHDA and CDR2 is SQIVND in the germline V gene (reference sequence). The CDR3 DNA reads as TGTGCCAGTAGTATACACGGTCAGCCCCAGCATTTT. Amino acid sequence: CASSIHGQPQHF. Filled out from reference TRBV19 and TRBJ1-5, the complete variable domain reads DGGITQSPKYLFRKEGQNVTLSCEQNLNHDAMYWYRQDPGQGLRLIYYSQIVNDFQKGDIAEGYSVSREKKESFPLTVTSAQKNPTAFYLCASSIHGQPQHFGDGTRLSIL.